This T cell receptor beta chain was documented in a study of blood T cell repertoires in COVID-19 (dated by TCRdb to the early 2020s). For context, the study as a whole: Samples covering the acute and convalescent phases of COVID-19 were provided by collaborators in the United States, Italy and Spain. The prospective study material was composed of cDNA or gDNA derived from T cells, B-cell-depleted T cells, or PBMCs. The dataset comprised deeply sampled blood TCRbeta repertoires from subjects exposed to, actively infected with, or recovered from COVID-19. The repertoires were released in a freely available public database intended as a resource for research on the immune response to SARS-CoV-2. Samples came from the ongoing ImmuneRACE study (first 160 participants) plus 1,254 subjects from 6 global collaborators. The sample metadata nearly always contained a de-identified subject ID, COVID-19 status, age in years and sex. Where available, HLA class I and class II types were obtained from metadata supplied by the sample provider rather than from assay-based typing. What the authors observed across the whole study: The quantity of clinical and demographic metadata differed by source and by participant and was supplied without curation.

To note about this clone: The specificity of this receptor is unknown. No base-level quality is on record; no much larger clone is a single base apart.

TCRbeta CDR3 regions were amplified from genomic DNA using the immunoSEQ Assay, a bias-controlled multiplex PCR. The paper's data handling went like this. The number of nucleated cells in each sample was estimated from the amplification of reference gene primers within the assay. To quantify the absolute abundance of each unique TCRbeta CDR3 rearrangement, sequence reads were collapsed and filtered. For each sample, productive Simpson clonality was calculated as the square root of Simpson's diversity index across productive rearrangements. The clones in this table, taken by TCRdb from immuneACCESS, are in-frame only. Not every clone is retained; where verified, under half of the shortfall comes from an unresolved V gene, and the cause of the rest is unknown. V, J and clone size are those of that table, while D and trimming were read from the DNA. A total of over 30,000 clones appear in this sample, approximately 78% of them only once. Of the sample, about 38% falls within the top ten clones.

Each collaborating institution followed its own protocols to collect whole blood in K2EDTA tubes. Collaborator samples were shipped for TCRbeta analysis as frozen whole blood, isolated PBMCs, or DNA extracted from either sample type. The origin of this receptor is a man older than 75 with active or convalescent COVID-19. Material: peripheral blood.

The bases are TGTGCCAGTAGTAGCCCACAGGGAGGGTTATACGAGCAGTACTTC. It encodes CASSSPQGGLYEQYF. This receptor chain uses TRBV19 and TRBJ2-7, and the D gene may be TRBD2, 7 bases matching. The CDR3 holds 15 amino acids from the cysteine to the phenylalanine. Of all the DNA, just the CDR3 is kept, 45 bases in frame from base 1. For CDR1 and CDR2, the germline V gene (reference sequence) lists LNHDA and SQIVND. V is pared back by 4 bases and J by 4 bases, with 17 bases lying between the germline termini.